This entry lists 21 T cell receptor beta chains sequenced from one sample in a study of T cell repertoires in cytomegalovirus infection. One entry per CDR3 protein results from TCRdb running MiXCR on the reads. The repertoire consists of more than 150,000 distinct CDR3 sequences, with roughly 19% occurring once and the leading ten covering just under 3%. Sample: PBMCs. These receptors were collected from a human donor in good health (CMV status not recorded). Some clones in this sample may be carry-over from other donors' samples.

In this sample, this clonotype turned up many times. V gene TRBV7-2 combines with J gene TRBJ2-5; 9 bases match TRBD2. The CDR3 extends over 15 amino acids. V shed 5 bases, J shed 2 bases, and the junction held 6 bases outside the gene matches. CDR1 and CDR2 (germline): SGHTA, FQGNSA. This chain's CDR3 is CASSPGGRGQETQYF. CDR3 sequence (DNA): TGTGCCAGCAGCCCCGGCGGGAGGGGGCAAGAGACCCAGTACTTC.

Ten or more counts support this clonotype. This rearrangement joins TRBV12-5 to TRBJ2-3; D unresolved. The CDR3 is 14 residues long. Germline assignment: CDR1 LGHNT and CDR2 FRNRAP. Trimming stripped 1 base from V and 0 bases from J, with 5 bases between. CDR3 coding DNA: TGTGCTAGTGGTTTGGATTTTAGCACAGATACGCAGTATTTT. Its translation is CASGLDFSTDTQYF.

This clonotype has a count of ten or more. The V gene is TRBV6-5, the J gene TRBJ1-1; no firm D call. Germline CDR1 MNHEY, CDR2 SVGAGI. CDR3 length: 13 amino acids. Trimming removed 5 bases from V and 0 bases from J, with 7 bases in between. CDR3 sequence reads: CASSPSMNTEAFF. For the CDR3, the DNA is TGTGCCAGCAGTCCCTCGATGAACACTGAAGCTTTCTTT.

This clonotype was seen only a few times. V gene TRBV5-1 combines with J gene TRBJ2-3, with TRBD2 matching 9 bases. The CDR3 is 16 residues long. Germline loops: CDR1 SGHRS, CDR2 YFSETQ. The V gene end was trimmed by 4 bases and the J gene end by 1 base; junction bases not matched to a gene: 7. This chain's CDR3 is CASSPLAGAGTDTQYF. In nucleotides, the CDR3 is TGCGCCAGCAGCCCGTTAGCGGGAGCGGGCACAGATACGCAGTATTTT.

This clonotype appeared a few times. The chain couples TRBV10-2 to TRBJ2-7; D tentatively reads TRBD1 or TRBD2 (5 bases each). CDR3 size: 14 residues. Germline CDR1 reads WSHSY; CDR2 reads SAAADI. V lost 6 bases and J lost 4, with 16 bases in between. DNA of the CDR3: TGCGCCAGCAGACCGGGACGCACCTCGTACGAGCAGTACTTC. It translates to CASRPGRTSYEQYF.

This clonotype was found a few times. The CDR3 coding sequence is TGTGCCAGCCCGGGACACCGTAGCACCTACGAGCAGTACTTC. Protein sequence: CASPGHRSTYEQYF. The V gene is TRBV27, the J gene TRBJ2-7, with D possibly TRBD1 on 6 matching bases. Per the germline V gene, CDR1 is MNHEY and CDR2 is SMNVEV (reference sequence). Trimming removed 8 bases from V and 2 bases from J, with 16 bases in between. The CDR3 consists of 14 residues.

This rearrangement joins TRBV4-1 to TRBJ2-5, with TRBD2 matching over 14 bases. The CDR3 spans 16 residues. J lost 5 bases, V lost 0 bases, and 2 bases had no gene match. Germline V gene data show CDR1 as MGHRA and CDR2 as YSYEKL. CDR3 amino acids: CASSQEGLAGVETQYF. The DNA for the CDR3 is TGCGCCAGCAGCCAAGAGGGACTAGCGGGAGTTGAGACCCAGTACTTC.

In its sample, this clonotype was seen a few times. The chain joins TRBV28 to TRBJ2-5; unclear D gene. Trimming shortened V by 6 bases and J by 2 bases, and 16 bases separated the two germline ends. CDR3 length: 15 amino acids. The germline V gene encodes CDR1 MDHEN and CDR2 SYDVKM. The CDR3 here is CASSLRKGLQETQYF. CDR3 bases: TGTGCCAGCAGCCTCCGAAAGGGCCTACAAGAGACCCAGTACTTC.

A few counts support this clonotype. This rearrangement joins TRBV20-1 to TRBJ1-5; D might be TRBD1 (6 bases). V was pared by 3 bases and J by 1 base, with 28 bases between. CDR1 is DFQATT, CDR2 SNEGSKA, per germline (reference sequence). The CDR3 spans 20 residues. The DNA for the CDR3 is TGCAGTGCTAGGGAGGACTCGGTCTTAAACAGGGAGCTGAGCAATCAGCCCCAGCATTTT. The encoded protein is CSAREDSVLNRELSNQPQHF.

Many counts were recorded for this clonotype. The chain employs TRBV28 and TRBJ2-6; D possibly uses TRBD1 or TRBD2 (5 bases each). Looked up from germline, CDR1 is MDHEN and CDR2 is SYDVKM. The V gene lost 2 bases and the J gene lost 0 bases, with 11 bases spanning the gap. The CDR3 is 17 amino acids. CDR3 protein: CASSLRSGSSGANVLTF. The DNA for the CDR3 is TGTGCCAGCAGTTTAAGGTCAGGGAGCTCTGGGGCCAACGTCCTGACTTTC.

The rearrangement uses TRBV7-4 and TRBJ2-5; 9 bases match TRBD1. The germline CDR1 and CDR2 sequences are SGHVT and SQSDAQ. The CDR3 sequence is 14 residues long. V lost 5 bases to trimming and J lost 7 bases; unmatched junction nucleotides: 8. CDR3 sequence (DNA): TGTGCCAGCAGCCCCCGGACAGGGGATGCGACCCAGTACTTC. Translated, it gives CASSPRTGDATQYF.

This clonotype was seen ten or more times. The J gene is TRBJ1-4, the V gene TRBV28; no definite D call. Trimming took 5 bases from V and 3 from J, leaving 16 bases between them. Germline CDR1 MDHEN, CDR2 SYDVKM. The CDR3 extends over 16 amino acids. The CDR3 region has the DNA TGTGCCAGCAGTCGCCTGGGAGGGCAGGCTAATGAAAAACTGTTTTTT. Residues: CASSRLGGQANEKLFF. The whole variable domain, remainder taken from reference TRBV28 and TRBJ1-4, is DVKVTQSSRYLVKRTGEKVFLECVQDMDHENMFWYRQDPGLGLRLIYFSYDVKMKEKGDIPEGYSVSREKKERFSLILESASTNQTSMYLCASSRLGGQANEKLFFGSGTQLSVL.

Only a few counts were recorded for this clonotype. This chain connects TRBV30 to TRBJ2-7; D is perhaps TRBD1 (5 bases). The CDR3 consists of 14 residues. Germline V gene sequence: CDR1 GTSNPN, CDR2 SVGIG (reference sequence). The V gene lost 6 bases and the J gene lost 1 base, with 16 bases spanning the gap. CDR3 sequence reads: CACDRTGRSYEQYF. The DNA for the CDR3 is TGTGCCTGTGACAGAACTGGCCGGTCCTACGAGCAGTACTTC. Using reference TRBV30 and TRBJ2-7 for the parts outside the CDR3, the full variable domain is SQTIHQWPATLVQPVGSPLSLECTVEGTSNPNLYWYRQAAGRGLQLLFYSVGIGQISSEVPQNLSASRPQDRQFILSSKKLLLSDSGFYLCACDRTGRSYEQYFGPGTRLTVT.

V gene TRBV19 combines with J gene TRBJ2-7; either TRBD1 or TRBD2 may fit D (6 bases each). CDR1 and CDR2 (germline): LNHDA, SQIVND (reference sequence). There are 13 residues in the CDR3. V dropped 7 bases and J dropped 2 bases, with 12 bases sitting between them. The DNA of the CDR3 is TGTGCCAGTACCGCGGGACACCCCTACGAGCAGTACTTC. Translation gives CASTAGHPYEQYF.

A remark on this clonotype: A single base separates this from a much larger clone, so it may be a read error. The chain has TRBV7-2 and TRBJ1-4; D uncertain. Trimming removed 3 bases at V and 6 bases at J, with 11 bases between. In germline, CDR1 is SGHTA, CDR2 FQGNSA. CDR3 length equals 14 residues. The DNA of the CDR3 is TGTACCAGCAGCTTGAACAGAATGGATGAAAAACTGTTTTTT. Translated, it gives CTSSLNRMDEKLFF. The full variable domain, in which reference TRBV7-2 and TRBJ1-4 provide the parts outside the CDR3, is GAGVSQSPSNKVTEKGKDVELRCDPISGHTALYWYRQSLGQGLEFLIYFQGNSAPDKSGLPSDRFSAERTGGSVSTLTIQRTQQEDSAVYLCTSSLNRMDEKLFFGSGTQLSVL.

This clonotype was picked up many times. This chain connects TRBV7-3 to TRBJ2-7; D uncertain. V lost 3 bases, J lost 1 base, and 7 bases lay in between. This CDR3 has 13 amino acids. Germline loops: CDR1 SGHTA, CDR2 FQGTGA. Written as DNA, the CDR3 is TGTGCCAGCAGCTTGTCACAGTCCTACGAGCAGTACTTC. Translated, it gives CASSLSQSYEQYF. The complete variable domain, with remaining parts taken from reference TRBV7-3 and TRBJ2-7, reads GAGVSQTPSNKVTEKGKYVELRCDPISGHTALYWYRQSLGQGPEFLIYFQGTGAADDSGLPNDRFFAVRPEGSVSTLKIQRTERGDSAVYLCASSLSQSYEQYFGPGTRLTVT.

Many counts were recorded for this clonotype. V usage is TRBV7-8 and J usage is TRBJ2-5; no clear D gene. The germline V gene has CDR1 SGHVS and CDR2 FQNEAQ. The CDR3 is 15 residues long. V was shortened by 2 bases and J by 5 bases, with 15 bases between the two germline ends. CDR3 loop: CASSLMVLEGETQYF. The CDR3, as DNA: TGTGCCAGCAGCTTAATGGTCCTCGAAGGGGAGACCCAGTACTTC.

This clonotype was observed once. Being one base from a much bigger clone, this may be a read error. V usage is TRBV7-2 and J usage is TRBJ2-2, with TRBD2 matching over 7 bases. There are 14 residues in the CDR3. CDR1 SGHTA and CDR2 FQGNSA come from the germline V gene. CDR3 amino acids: CASSLAGLTGELLF. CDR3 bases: TGTGCCAGCAGCTTAGCGGGACTAACCGGGGAGCTGCTTTTT.

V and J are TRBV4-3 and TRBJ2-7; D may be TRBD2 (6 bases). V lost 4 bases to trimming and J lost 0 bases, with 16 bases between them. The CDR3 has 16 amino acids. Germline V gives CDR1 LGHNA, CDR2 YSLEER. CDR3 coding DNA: TGCGCCAGCAGCCGAAATTTAGCGGACGTCTCCTACGAGCAGTACTTC. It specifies CASSRNLADVSYEQYF.

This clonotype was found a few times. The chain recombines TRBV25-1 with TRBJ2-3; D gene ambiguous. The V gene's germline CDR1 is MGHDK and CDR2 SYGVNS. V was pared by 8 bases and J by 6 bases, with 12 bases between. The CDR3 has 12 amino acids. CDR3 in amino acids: CASPGPLDTQYF. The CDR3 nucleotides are TGTGCCAGCCCTGGCCCCCTGGATACGCAGTATTTT.

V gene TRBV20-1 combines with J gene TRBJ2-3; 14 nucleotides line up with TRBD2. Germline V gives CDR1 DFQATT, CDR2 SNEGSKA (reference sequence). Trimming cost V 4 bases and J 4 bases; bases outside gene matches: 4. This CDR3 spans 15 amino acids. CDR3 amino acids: CSAIRLAGGSDTQYF. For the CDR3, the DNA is TGCAGTGCTATAAGACTAGCGGGAGGGTCAGATACGCAGTATTTT.